This T cell receptor beta chain was retrieved from a study of blood T cells in healthy people across ages. Across the whole study: Through template switching, about one barcoded beta molecule was captured per two T cells, as measured in model experiments.

This CDR3 is 13 amino acids long. From germline, CDR1 is SNHLY and CDR2 FYNNEI. Trimming took off 6 bases at V and 1 base at J, with 10 bases between the two ends. Using a J-beta primer mix together with a sample-barcoded 5' primer, a second PCR was run for about 7 to 12 cycles. TCRdb reanalysed the 5' RACE reads using MiXCR and keeps one entry per CDR3 protein. The data show around 990,000 distinct CDR3 sequences, with 20% to 25% seen just once and approximately 0.7% held by the top ten. These same records also appear under a second study, on T cells of mothers and their children.

The sequence was obtained from a girl aged 2-15 years in good health. Sequenced sample: blood. V usage is TRBV2 and J usage is TRBJ2-7; D is possibly TRBD1 (5 bases). CDR3 sequence reads: CASRGARSYEQYF. As DNA, the CDR3 is TGTGCCAGCAGAGGGGCGCGATCCTACGAGCAGTACTTC.